Presented here are 23 T cell receptor beta chains from one specimen sequenced in a study of T cell repertoires in aging, cancer and after chemotherapy. Amplification of TCR beta used genomic DNA extracted from peripheral blood. Rearranged V-D-J TRB sequences were amplified with a mixed TRB-A/B primer pool. In TCRdb, the multiplex PCR reads were re-called with MiXCR into one record per CDR3 protein. Found here are roughly 5,200 distinct CDR3 sequences, over 25% of them singletons; the top ten hold 5.5% to 6%. Material for sequencing was blood. The source is a human donor in good health.

Regarding this clonotype: A much larger clone lies a single base off, so this may be a read error. This rearrangement joins TRBV19 to TRBJ2-7; no definite D call. This CDR3 comprises 13 residues. Looked up from germline, CDR1 is LNHDA and CDR2 is SQIVND (reference sequence). The V end lost 3 bases, the J end lost 0 bases, and 6 bases lay between the germline ends. The DNA for the CDR3 is TGTGCCAGTAGTATGAGCAGCTCCTACGAGCAGTACTTC. As protein: CASSMSSSYEQYF.

The chain recombines TRBV4-1 with TRBJ2-7; 7 nucleotides agree with TRBD2. The trim removed 4 bases at V and 9 bases at J, leaving 15 bases unmatched. The CDR3 has 15 amino acids. Germline V gives CDR1 MGHRA, CDR2 YSYEKL. The CDR3 here is CASSRTGLVDKGQYF. In DNA, the CDR3 is TGCGCCAGCAGCCGAACAGGACTAGTCGATAAGGGGCAGTACTTC.

In regard to this clonotype: It may be a read error: a sequence one base away is much more abundant. This chain joins TRBV27 and TRBJ2-1, with D possibly matching TRBD2 (5 bases). CDR3 length: 14 residues. Looked up from germline, CDR1 is MNHEY and CDR2 is SMNVEV (reference sequence). The CDR3, as DNA: TGTGTCAGCAGTTTCTCGGGGTTTGGAAATGAGCAGTTCTTC. This gives the protein CVSSFSGFGNEQFF.

This rearrangement joins TRBV20-1 to TRBJ1-3, with no clear D. There are 15 residues in the CDR3. V gave up 0 bases and J gave up 9 bases, with 18 bases separating them. CDR1 is DFQATT and CDR2 is SNEGSKA in the germline V gene (reference sequence). The CDR3 spells CSARDWRTPTSTIYF. CDR3 in DNA: TGCAGTGCTAGAGATTGGCGGACCCCCACGAGCACCATATATTTT.

The rearrangement joins TRBV6-1 to TRBJ1-5; possible D gene TRBD1, 6 bases. V was trimmed by 5 bases and J by 6 bases, leaving 17 bases between them. The CDR3 covers 15 residues. Germline CDR1 and CDR2: MNHNS and SASEGT. The CDR3 reads CASSRGPTGGQPQHF. In DNA, the CDR3 is TGTGCCAGCAGTCGGGGGCCTACCGGGGGTCAGCCCCAGCATTTT.

The rearrangement joins TRBV7-2 to TRBJ2-7, with 12 positions matching TRBD2. The J segment lost 3 bases and the V segment lost 0 bases, leaving 3 bases of the junction unmatched. The CDR3 is 16 residues long. Germline V gene lookup returns CDR1 SGHTA and CDR2 FQGNSA. DNA of the CDR3: TGTGCCAGCAGCTTAGCCCTAGCGGGGGGGTTCTACGAGCAGTACTTC. Translating gives CASSLALAGGFYEQYF.

The table lists this clonotype with a few counts. V usage is TRBV6-2 or TRBV6-3 and J usage is TRBJ1-1, with unresolved D. CDR3 length equals 12 residues. Between the trimmed V and J ends, which lost 6 bases and 5 bases, there was a span of 10 bases. From germline, CDR1 is MNHEY and CDR2 SVGEGT. The CDR3 DNA sequence: TGTGCCAGCAGCCCCCCCAGGACTGAAGCTTTCTTT. Protein: CASSPPRTEAFF.

In its sample, this clonotype ranks as medium-sized. This chain links TRBV5-4 with TRBJ2-5; D unresolved. V dropped 0 bases and J dropped 5 bases, with 8 bases sitting between them. The CDR3 has 13 amino acids. CDR1 and CDR2 from the germline V gene are SGHNT and YYREEE (reference sequence). The DNA for the CDR3 is TGTGCCAGCAGCTTGGGGGGTCTGGAGACCCAGTACTTC. Translation: CASSLGGLETQYF.

The sample holds a few counts of this clonotype. The chain employs TRBV7-9 and TRBJ2-2, with 11 bases that match TRBD2. V gave up 5 bases and J gave up 8 bases; unmatched junction bases: 4. This CDR3 has 14 residues. Looked up from germline, CDR1 is SEHNR and CDR2 is FQNEAQ (reference sequence). The CDR3 coding sequence is TGTGCCAGCAGCCGTCGGACTAGCGGGGGGGAGCTGTTTTTT. Translating it yields CASSRRTSGGELFF. Using reference TRBV7-9 and TRBJ2-2 for the parts outside the CDR3, the full variable domain is DTGVSQNPRHKITKRGQNVTFRCDPISEHNRLYWYRQTLGQGPEFLTYFQNEAQLEKSRLLSDRFSAERPKGSFSTLEIQRTEQGDSAMYLCASSRRTSGGELFFGEGSRLTVL.

V gene TRBV4-3 combines with J gene TRBJ1-3, with 7 bases that match TRBD1. From germline, CDR1 is LGHNA and CDR2 YSLEER. The V segment lost 0 bases and the J segment 4 bases; nucleotides outside the gene matches: 6. CDR3 size: 16 residues. CDR3 DNA: TGCGCCAGCAGCCAAGATTCGACAGGGTCCGGAAACACCATATATTTT. Its translation is CASSQDSTGSGNTIYF.

This clonotype is termed large (0.1 to 1%). The chain employs TRBV29-1 and TRBJ2-3; no firm D call. Germline lookup yields CDR1 SQVTM and CDR2 ANQGSEA. The CDR3 has 15 residues. The V end lost 3 bases, the J end lost 6 bases, and 19 bases lay between the germline ends. CDR3 sequence (DNA): TGCAGCGTTGAGGCCTACGACAAGCACGGGGATACGCAGTATTTT. Residues: CSVEAYDKHGDTQYF.

Judged by abundance, this clonotype is large. The rearrangement joins TRBV29-1 to TRBJ1-2, with no clear D. Trimming took off 4 bases at V and 3 bases at J, with 6 bases between the two ends. Per germline, CDR1 SQVTM and CDR2 ANQGSEA. The CDR3 length is 11 residues. CDR3 bases: TGCAGCGTTGTTCAGGACTATGGCTACACCTTC. Protein: CSVVQDYGYTF.

The chain carries TRBV29-1 and TRBJ2-2, with TRBD1 matching 12 bases. With 7 bases clipped from V and 3 bases from J, the junction kept 6 bases outside the gene matches. Germline lookup yields CDR1 SQVTM and CDR2 ANQGSEA. The CDR3 length is 15 residues. In DNA, the CDR3 is TGCAGCGCCGGGGACAGGGGGCTTGACACCGGGGAGCTGTTTTTT. Translation gives CSAGDRGLDTGELFF.

This clonotype is categorized as medium-sized (0.01 to 0.1%). The chain uses TRBV19 and TRBJ1-6; 7 bases fit TRBD1. Germline loops: CDR1 LNHDA, CDR2 SQIVND (reference sequence). The CDR3 has 13 residues. The V segment lost 5 bases and the J segment 11 bases; nucleotides outside the gene matches: 6. CDR3 nucleotides: TGTGCCAGTAGTGGGACAGACAGGCCACCCCTCCACTTT. Residues: CASSGTDRPPLHF.

This clonotype is termed medium-sized (0.01 to 0.1%). V and J are TRBV6-5 and TRBJ1-2; 9 bases fit TRBD1. V lost 5 bases to trimming and J lost 6 bases; unmatched junction nucleotides: 4. The germline CDR1 and CDR2 sequences are MNHEY and SVGAGI. The CDR3 length is 13 residues. The CDR3 DNA sequence: TGTGCCAGCAGTCCACAGGGGGCACATGGCTACACCTTC. It encodes CASSPQGAHGYTF.

Points on this clonotype: One junction end disagrees with the germline gene, perhaps due to a read error. The chain joins TRBV5-6 to TRBJ2-2; D gene ambiguous. The CDR3 has 13 residues. Germline lookup yields CDR1 SGHDT and CDR2 YYEEEE. CDR3 nucleotides: TGCGCCAGCAGCTTGGCGCACACCGGGGAGCTGTTTTTT. It is translated as CASSLAHTGELFF.

The chain combines TRBV7-2 with TRBJ1-5; the D gene is possibly TRBD1 (5 bases). The CDR3 length is 15 residues. V was trimmed by 1 base and J by 0 bases, leaving 7 bases between them. Germline CDR1 is SGHTA and CDR2 is FQGNSA. The CDR3: CASSLGTYSNQPQHF. CDR3 nucleotides: TGTGCCAGCAGCTTAGGGACATATAGCAATCAGCCCCAGCATTTT.

The chain combines TRBV10-3 with TRBJ2-6; 7 positions match TRBD1. Germline values: CDR1 ENHRY, CDR2 SYGVKD. The CDR3 is made up of 15 amino acids. The V gene end was trimmed by 10 bases and the J gene end by 1 base; junction bases not matched to a gene: 7. In nucleotides, the CDR3 is TGTGCCACCCGGACAGGCCCGTCTGGGGCCAACGTCCTGACTTTC. Its protein is CATRTGPSGANVLTF.

In its sample, this clonotype ranks as medium-sized (0.01 to 0.1%). The rearrangement joins TRBV19 to TRBJ2-5; maybe TRBD2 (5 bases). The CDR3 covers 16 residues. Germline CDR1 LNHDA, CDR2 SQIVND (reference sequence). V gave up 5 bases and J gave up 1 base, with 17 bases separating them. CDR3 protein: CASSLIGEGSQETQYF. For the CDR3, the DNA is TGTGCCAGTAGTCTAATAGGAGAGGGAAGCCAAGAGACCCAGTACTTC. The variable domain in full, completed from reference TRBV19 and TRBJ2-5, reads DGGITQSPKYLFRKEGQNVTLSCEQNLNHDAMYWYRQDPGQGLRLIYYSQIVNDFQKGDIAEGYSVSREKKESFPLTVTSAQKNPTAFYLCASSLIGEGSQETQYFGPGTRLLVL.

In this sample, this clonotype is medium-sized. The chain is built from TRBV30 and TRBJ1-2, with TRBD1 matching 7 bases. Germline-derived CDR1 and CDR2 are GTSNPN and SVGIG (reference sequence). V lost 0 bases and J lost 4; bases outside the gene matches: 5. The CDR3 covers 14 residues. CDR3 sequence (DNA): TGTGCCTGGAGTGTTTCGACAGGGCCCTATGGCTACACCTTC. It encodes CAWSVSTGPYGYTF.

On this clonotype itself: Compared with germline, one end of the junction differs, possibly owing to a read error. For the CDR3, the DNA is TGTGCCAGCAGTTTAAATCAAGGGACTAGCGGGGGACGGGGCAATAAGCAGTTCTTC. It encodes CASSLNQGTSGGRGNKQFF. This chain joins TRBV12-3 or TRBV12-4 and TRBJ2-1; 14 nucleotides agree with TRBD2. The CDR3 spans 19 residues.

In its sample, this clonotype was seen a few times. The chain employs TRBV29-1 and TRBJ2-6, with D unclear. Trimming cost V 3 bases and J 6 bases, with 3 bases left between them. Germline CDR1 SQVTM, CDR2 ANQGSEA. This CDR3 is 11 amino acids long. CDR3 region: CSVEAANVLTF. For the CDR3, the DNA is TGCAGCGTTGAGGCGGCCAACGTCCTGACTTTC.

By its share, this clonotype is medium-sized. The rearrangement links TRBV12-3 or TRBV12-4 to TRBJ1-6; D gene ambiguous. The CDR3 is 14 residues long. With 1 base removed from V and 5 bases from J, the gap between germline ends came to 6 bases. CDR3 DNA: TGTGCCAGCAGTTTAGGCACGAATAATTCACCCCTCCACTTT. It specifies CASSLGTNNSPLHF.